This T cell receptor beta chain was sequenced during a study of T cell changes during pregnancy in multiple sclerosis. This table comes from immunoSEQ multiplex PCR, and its TCRdb copy is limited to in-frame clones, with some not included. The data contain roughly 89,000 clones, 90% to 95% of them singletons. Trimming stripped 4 bases from V and 5 bases from J, with 11 bases between. The CDR3 consists of 13 residues. Germline CDR1 is LNHDA and CDR2 is SQIVND (reference sequence). The sequence derives from a female donor with multiple sclerosis, enrolled in a pregnancy study. The chain links TRBV19 to TRBJ1-1; possibly TRBD1 for D (5 bases). The input for sequencing was peripheral blood, taken in the first trimester of pregnancy. CDR3 sequence reads: CASSKPGWTEAFF. The CDR3 nucleotides read TGTGCCAGTAGTAAACCAGGGTGGACTGAAGCTTTCTTT.